A few counts support the clone carrying this TCR beta chain. This record comes from a study of T-cell memory formation after mild COVID-19. MiXCR, applied by TCRdb to the 5' RACE reads, yields one record per CDR3 protein. The sample yields a few hundred thousand distinct CDR3 sequences, roughly a fifth seen once. This CDR3 region has 13 residues. In germline, CDR1 is SGHRS, CDR2 YFSETQ. V trimming: 2 bases; J trimming: 6 bases; junction bases outside the gene matches: 5. This receptor was identified in an adult woman who had mild COVID-19 (a few samples of this study predate the infection). Cell type and time point are not known. The gene calls are TRBV5-1 and TRBJ2-7; 7 bases align to TRBD1. Sequencing was done on a sample of PBMCs or a T cell subset sorted from them (not recorded which). The CDR3 nucleotides read TGCGCCAGCAGCTTCCAACAGGGGTCCGAGCAGTACTTC. Protein sequence: CASSFQQGSEQYF.